This T cell receptor (beta chain) was recovered during a study of CD8 T cell repertoires and HIV-1 epitope variants. The wider study: Twenty-five autologous and known Gag and Nef epitope variant peptides each stimulated T cells separately. The baseline condition was 1M T cells left uncultured. Tested: three Gag epitope families, Nef HW9 and YT9. Overall study findings and caveats: Beta chains alone show antigen proliferation, not cytokine profile or function.

The repertoire was sequenced with immunoSEQ multiplex PCR; TCRdb's copy has only in-frame clones and lacks some. Of over 4,000 clones in the sample, about 70% were seen once. Germline V gene data show CDR1 as KGHSH and CDR2 as LQKENI. This CDR3 contains 14 residues. V lost 3 bases and J 1 base, leaving 6 bases between the germline ends. On this clone itself: No antigen is known for it.

This clonotype was obtained from a male donor with HIV. V is TRBV18 and J is TRBJ2-2; tentative D call: TRBD1 (6 bases). The sequenced material came from cultured CD8+ T cells derived from PBMCs. Here the CDR3 reads CASSPGQNTGELFF. The CDR3 DNA follows: TGTGCCAGCTCACCGGGACAGAACACCGGGGAGCTGTTTTTT.